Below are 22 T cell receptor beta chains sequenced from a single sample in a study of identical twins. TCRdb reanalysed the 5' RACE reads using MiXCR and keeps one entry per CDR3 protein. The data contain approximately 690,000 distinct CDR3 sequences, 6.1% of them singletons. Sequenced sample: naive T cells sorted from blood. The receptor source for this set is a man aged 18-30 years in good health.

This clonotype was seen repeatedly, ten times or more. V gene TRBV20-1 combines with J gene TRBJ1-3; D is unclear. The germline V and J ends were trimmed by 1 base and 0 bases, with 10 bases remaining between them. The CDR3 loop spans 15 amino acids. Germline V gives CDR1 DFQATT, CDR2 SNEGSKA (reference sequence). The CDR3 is CSARGASSSGNTIYF. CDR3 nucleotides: TGCAGTGCTAGAGGGGCATCCTCCTCTGGAAACACCATATATTTT.

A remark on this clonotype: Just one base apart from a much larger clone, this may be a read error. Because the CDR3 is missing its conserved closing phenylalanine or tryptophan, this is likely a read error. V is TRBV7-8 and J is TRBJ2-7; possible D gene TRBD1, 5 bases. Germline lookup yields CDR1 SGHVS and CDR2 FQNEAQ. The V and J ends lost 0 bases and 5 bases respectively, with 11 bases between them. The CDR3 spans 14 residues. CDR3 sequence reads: CASSLAGQNHEQYI. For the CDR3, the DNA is TGTGCCAGCAGCTTAGCGGGGCAAAACCACGAGCAGTACATC.

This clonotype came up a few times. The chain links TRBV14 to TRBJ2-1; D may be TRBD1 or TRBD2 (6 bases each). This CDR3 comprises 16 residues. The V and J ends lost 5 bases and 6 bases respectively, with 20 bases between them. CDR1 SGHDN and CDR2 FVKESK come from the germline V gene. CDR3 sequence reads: CASSEGGTRAVNEQFF. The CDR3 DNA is TGTGCCAGCAGCGAAGGGGGGACACGGGCGGTCAATGAGCAGTTCTTC.

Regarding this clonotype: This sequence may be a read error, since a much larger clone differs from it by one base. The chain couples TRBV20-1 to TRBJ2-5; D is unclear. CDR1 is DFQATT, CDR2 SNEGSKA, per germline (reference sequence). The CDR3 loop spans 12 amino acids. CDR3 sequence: CSARDRQETQCF. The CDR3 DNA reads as TGCAGTGCTAGAGACCGACAAGAGACCCAGTGCTTC.

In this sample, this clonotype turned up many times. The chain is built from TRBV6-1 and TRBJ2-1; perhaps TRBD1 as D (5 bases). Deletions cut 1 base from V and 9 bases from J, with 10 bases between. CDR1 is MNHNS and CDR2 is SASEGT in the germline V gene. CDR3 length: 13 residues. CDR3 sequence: CASSEGWGGEQFF. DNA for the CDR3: TGTGCCAGCAGTGAAGGCTGGGGCGGTGAGCAGTTCTTC.

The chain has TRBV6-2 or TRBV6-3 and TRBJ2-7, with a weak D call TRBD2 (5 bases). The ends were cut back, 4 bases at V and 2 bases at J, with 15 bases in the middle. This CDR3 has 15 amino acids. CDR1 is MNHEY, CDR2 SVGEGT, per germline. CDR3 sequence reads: CASSSFLDGTYEQYF. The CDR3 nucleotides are TGTGCCAGCAGTTCCTTCCTGGACGGGACCTACGAGCAGTACTTC.

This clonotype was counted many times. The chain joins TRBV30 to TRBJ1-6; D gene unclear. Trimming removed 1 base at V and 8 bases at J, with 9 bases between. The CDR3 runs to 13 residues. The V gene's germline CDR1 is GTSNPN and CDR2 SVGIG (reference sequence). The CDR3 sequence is CAWSGRIDSPLHF. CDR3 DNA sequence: TGTGCCTGGAGTGGAAGGATCGATTCACCCCTCCACTTT.

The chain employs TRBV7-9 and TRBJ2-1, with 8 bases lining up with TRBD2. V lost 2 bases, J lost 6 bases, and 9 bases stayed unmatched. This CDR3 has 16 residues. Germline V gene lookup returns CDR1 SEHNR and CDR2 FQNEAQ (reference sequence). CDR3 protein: CASSLYTGGTSNEQFF. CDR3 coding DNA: TGTGCCAGCAGCTTATATACGGGAGGGACCAGCAATGAGCAGTTCTTC.

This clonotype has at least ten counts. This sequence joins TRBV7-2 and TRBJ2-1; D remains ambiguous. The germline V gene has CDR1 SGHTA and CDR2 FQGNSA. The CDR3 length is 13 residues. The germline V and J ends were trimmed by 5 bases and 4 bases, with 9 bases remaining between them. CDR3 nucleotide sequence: TGTGCCAGCAGCCGAGTTGCATACAATGAGCAGTTCTTC. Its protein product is CASSRVAYNEQFF.

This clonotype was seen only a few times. CDR3 sequence: CASSLFWTGANNEQFF. CDR3 DNA sequence: TGTGCCAGCAGCCTTTTCTGGACAGGGGCTAACAATGAGCAGTTCTTC. The rearrangement uses TRBV27 and TRBJ2-1; 9 bases agree with TRBD1. The CDR3 loop spans 16 amino acids. The V gene end was trimmed by 6 bases and the J gene end by 5 bases; junction bases not matched to a gene: 11. The germline CDR1 and CDR2 sequences are MNHEY and SMNVEV (reference sequence).

The CDR3 DNA follows: TGTGCCATCAGCTCGGGGGGGAGGCACGAGCAGTACGTC. Encoded protein: CAISSGGRHEQYV. This chain connects TRBV10-3 to TRBJ2-7, with 8 nucleotides matching TRBD2. Germline assignment: CDR1 ENHRY and CDR2 SYGVKD. Losses at the gene ends were 6 bases for V and 5 bases for J; bases not matched to a gene: 6. The CDR3 has 13 amino acids.

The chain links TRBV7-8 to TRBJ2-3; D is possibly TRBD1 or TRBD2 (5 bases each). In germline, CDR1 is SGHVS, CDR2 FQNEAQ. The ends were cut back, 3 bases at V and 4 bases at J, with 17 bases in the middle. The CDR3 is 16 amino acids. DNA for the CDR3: TGTGCCAGCAGCTTGAGGGACCCCCCGAACCCAGATACGCAGTATTTT. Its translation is CASSLRDPPNPDTQYF.

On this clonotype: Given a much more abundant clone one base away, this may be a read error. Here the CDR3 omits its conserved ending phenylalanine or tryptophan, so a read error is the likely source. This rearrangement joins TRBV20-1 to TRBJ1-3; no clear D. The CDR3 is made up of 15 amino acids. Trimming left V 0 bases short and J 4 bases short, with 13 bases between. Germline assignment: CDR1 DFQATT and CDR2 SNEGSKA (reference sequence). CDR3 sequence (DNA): TGCAGTGCTAGAGACAACCCGAGAGGAGGAAACACCATATATTGT. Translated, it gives CSARDNPRGGNTIYC.

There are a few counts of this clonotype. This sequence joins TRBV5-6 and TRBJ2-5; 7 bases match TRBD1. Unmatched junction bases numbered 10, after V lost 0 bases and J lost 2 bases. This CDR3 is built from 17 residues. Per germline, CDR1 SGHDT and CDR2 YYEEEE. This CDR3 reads CASSLGGLGQWQETQYF. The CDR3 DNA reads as TGTGCCAGCAGCTTGGGCGGTTTGGGACAGTGGCAAGAGACCCAGTACTTC.

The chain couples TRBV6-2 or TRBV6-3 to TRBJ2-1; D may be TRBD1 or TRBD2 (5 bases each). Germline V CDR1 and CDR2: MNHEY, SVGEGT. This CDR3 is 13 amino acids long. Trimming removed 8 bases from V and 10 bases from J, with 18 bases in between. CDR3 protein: CASGRDLTAEQFF. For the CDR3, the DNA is TGTGCCAGCGGCAGGGACCTGACCGCCGAGCAGTTCTTC.

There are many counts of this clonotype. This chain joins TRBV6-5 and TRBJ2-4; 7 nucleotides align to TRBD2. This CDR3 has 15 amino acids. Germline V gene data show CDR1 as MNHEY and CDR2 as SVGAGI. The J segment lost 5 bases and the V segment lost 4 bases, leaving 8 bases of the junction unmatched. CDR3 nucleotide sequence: TGTGCCAGCAGTTCTAGCGGCCAAAAGCAAAACATTCAGTACTTC. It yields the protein CASSSSGQKQNIQYF.

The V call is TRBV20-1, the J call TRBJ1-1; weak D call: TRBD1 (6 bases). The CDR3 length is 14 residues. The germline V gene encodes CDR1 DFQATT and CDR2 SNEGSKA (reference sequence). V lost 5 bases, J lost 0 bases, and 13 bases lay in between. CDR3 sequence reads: CSALIGQMNTEAFF. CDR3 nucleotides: TGCAGTGCTCTCATTGGACAGATGAACACTGAAGCTTTCTTT.

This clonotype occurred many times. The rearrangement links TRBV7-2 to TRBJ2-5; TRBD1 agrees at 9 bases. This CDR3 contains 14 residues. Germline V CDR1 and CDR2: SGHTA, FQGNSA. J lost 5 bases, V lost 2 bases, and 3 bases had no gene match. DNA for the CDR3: TGTGCCAGCAGCTTAACAGGGGGCTGGGAGACCCAGTACTTC. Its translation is CASSLTGGWETQYF.

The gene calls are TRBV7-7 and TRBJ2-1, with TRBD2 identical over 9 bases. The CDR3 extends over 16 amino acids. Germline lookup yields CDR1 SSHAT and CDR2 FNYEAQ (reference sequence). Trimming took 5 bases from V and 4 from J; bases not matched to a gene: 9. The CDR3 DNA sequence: TGTGCCAGCAGCACCTTAGCGGGAGTCGCTTACAATGAGCAGTTCTTC. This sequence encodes CASSTLAGVAYNEQFF.

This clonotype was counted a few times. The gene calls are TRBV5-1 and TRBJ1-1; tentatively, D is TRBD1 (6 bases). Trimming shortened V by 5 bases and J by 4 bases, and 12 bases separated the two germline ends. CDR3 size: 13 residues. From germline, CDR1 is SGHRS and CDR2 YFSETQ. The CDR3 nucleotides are TGCGCCAGCAGACAGGGAGGGGGCACTGAAGCTTTCTTT. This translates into CASRQGGGTEAFF.

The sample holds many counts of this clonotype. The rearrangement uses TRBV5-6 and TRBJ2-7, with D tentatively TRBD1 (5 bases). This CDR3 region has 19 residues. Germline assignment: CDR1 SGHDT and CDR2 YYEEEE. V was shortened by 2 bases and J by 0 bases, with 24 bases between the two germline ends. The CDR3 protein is CASSFVAFPDSRRSYEQYF. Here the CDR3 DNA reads TGTGCCAGCAGCTTCGTCGCCTTTCCAGACAGCCGGCGCTCCTACGAGCAGTACTTC.

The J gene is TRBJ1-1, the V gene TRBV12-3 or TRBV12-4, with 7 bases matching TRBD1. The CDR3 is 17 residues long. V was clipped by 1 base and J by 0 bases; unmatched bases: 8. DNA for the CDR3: TGTGCCAGCAGTTTAGGACAGGGAGTTCCCATGAACACTGAAGCTTTCTTT. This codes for CASSLGQGVPMNTEAFF.